The rows below give T cell receptor beta chains drawn from one sample of a study of response to subunit inactivated influenza vaccine. TCRdb reanalysed the RT-PCR reads using MiXCR and keeps one entry per CDR3 protein. The sample has around 200,000 distinct CDR3 sequences, around 9% seen once. Sequencing used non-naive T cells sorted from PBMCs, obtained on the day of vaccination. Every receptor here comes from a man aged 50-60 years who received an inactivated influenza vaccine. CDR3s include the opening cysteine and the closing phenylalanine or tryptophan. D genes are given only for firm matches. Not every row has a clone size; where given, it reads once, few, many or a size class.

V: TRBV20-1; size: few; J: TRBJ2-4; D: TRBD2; DNA: TGCAGTGCCCCCAAGGGCCGGGGGGGATGGAACATTCAGTACTTC; CDR3: CSAPKGRGGWNIQYF
V: TRBV25-1; size: few; J: TRBJ2-5; D: TRBD2; DNA: TGTGCCAGCAGTAGACTAGCGCCACAAGAGACCCAGTACTTC; CDR3: CASSRLAPQETQYF
V: TRBV4-2; size: .; J: TRBJ1-5; D: .; DNA: TGTGCCAGCAGCCAAGATGTGGGTAGCAATCAGCCCCAGCATTTT; CDR3: CASSQDVGSNQPQHF
V: TRBV7-9; size: few; J: TRBJ2-5; D: .; DNA: TGTGCCAGCAGCTTAGCGGGGGTGGAAGAGACCCAGTACTTC; CDR3: CASSLAGVEETQYF
V: TRBV20-1; size: many; J: TRBJ2-3; D: TRBD2; DNA: TGCAGTGCTTTTTCCGGGGGGGGCCCCAACACAGATACGCAGTATTTT; CDR3: CSAFSGGGPNTDTQYF
V: TRBV5-1; size: many; J: TRBJ1-2; D: TRBD1; DNA: TGCGCCAGCAGCACCGGACAGGGGGCGAGGGATGGCTACACCTTC; CDR3: CASSTGQGARDGYTF
V: TRBV6-1; size: few; J: TRBJ2-6; D: .; DNA: TGTGCCAGCAGCAGACAAGTCCTAATGACTGGGGCCAACGTCCTGACTTTC; CDR3: CASSRQVLMTGANVLTF
V: TRBV7-2; size: few; J: TRBJ2-6; D: .; DNA: TGTGCCAGCAGCTTAGGTTTCGTTGGGGCCAACGTCCTGACTTTC; CDR3: CASSLGFVGANVLTF
V: TRBV19; size: .; J: TRBJ1-6; D: .; DNA: TGTGCCAGTAGTTCCCAGGGGCATTCACCCCTCCACTTT; CDR3: CASSSQGHSPLHF
V: TRBV20-1; size: few; J: TRBJ2-4; D: TRBD2; DNA: TGCAGTGCTGCAGGACAGCCGGGACTAGCGGGAGTAAGAGCCAAAAACATTCAGTACTTC; CDR3: CSAAGQPGLAGVRAKNIQYF
V: TRBV20-1; size: .; J: TRBJ2-7; D: TRBD2; DNA: TGCAGTGCGCTCGGGGGAGGGAACTCCTACGAGCAGTACTTC; CDR3: CSALGGGNSYEQYF
V: TRBV6-2/TRBV6-3; size: .; J: TRBJ1-5; D: .; DNA: TGTGCCAGCAGAGTAAACGTCCAGGGACTTAGCAATCAGCCCCAGCATTTT; CDR3: CASRVNVQGLSNQPQHF
V: TRBV10-3; size: many; J: TRBJ2-7; D: .; DNA: TGTGCCATCAGTGAATTACAAACCGAGCAGTACTTC; CDR3: CAISELQTEQYF
V: TRBV2; size: few; J: TRBJ1-4; D: .; DNA: TGTGCCAGCACTCTAACTCGGAATGAAAAACTGTTTTTT; CDR3: CASTLTRNEKLFF
V: TRBV5-1; size: once; J: TRBJ2-7; D: .; DNA: TGCGCCAGCAGCTTGAATAGCGGTACCTACGAGCAGTACTTC; CDR3: CASSLNSGTYEQYF
V: TRBV4-2; size: medium-sized; J: TRBJ2-5; D: .; DNA: TGTGCCAGCAGCCAAGATCCCGGGACTGTAGAGACCCAGTACTTC; CDR3: CASSQDPGTVETQYF
V: TRBV5-6; size: .; J: TRBJ2-2; D: .; DNA: TGTGCCAGCAGCTTGGCCGGGACGTTCACCGGGGAGCTGTTTTTT; CDR3: CASSLAGTFTGELFF
V: TRBV5-1; size: many; J: TRBJ1-1; D: .; DNA: TGCGCCAGCAGCTTGAATCAGGGTCAGGGTACTGAAGCTTTCTTT; CDR3: CASSLNQGQGTEAFF
V: TRBV5-6; size: many; J: TRBJ2-1; D: .; DNA: TGTGCCAGCAGCTCTTGGGACTCGGGGTTTTTCTTC; CDR3: CASSSWDSGFFF
V: TRBV7-9; size: few; J: TRBJ1-1; D: TRBD1; DNA: TGTGCCAGCAGTAGGACAGGGAAAATGAACACTGAAGCTTTCTTT; CDR3: CASSRTGKMNTEAFF
V: TRBV7-8; size: few; J: TRBJ1-4; D: .; DNA: TGTGCCAGCAGCACCCCGACGGGAATGGCTGAAAAACTGTTTTTT; CDR3: CASSTPTGMAEKLFF
V: TRBV20-1; size: few; J: TRBJ2-1; D: .; DNA: TGCAGTGCTGTCTCATGGGGGAATGAGCAGTTCTTC; CDR3: CSAVSWGNEQFF
V: TRBV28; size: .; J: TRBJ1-5; D: .; DNA: TGTGCCAGCAGTACACAACAGGGTAGGAGCAATCAGCCCCAGCATTTT; CDR3: CASSTQQGRSNQPQHF
V: TRBV7-9; size: many; J: TRBJ2-5; D: .; DNA: TGTGCCAGCAGCTTAGAGGGGACTTTTCAGTACTTC; CDR3: CASSLEGTFQYF
V: TRBV12-3/TRBV12-4; size: few; J: TRBJ2-3; D: TRBD2; DNA: TGTGCCAGCAGCCTGGGACTAGCGGGGCGGTATACGCAGTATTTT; CDR3: CASSLGLAGRYTQYF
V: TRBV27; size: .; J: TRBJ1-6; D: .; DNA: TGTGCCAGCAGTTTACAGAATTCACCCCTCCACTTT; CDR3: CASSLQNSPLHF
V: TRBV12-3/TRBV12-4; size: few; J: TRBJ2-1; D: TRBD2; DNA: TGTGCCAGCAGTCCAGGGACTAGCGGGAGAAGGTACAATGAGCAGTTCTTC; CDR3: CASSPGTSGRRYNEQFF
V: TRBV20-1; size: many; J: TRBJ2-2; D: TRBD1; DNA: TGCAGTGCTAGTTTCGGGACAGGGGGCACCGGGGAGCTGTTTTTT; CDR3: CSASFGTGGTGELFF
V: TRBV5-1; size: few; J: TRBJ2-3; D: TRBD2; DNA: TGCGCCAGCAGCCCCCGGGGACTAGCGGGGTTGGATACGCAGTATTTT; CDR3: CASSPRGLAGLDTQYF